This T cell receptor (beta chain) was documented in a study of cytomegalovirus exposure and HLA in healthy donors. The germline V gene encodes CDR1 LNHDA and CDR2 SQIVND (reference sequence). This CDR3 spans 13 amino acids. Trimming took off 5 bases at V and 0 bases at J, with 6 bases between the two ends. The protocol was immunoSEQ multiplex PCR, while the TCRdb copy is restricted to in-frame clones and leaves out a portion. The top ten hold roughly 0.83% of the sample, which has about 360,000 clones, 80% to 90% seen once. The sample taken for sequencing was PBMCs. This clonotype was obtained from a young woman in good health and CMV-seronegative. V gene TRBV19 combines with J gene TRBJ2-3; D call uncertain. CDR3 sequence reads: CASSETSTDTQYF. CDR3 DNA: TGTGCCAGTAGTGAAACTAGCACAGATACGCAGTATTTT.